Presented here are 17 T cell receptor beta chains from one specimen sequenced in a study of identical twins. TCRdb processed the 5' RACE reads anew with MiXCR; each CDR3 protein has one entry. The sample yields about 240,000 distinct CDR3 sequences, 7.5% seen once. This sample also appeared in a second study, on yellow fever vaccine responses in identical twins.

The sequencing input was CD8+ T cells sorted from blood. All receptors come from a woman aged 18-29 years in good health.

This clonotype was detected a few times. In nucleotides, the CDR3 is TGTGCCACCAGCATGACTAGCGGAAGAGGGTTATTAGGCAATGAGCAGTTCTTC. Protein product: CATSMTSGRGLLGNEQFF. This chain joins TRBV15 and TRBJ2-1; 9 bases map to TRBD2. The CDR3 spans 18 residues. Germline V CDR1 and CDR2: LNHNV, YYDKDF (reference sequence). With V trimmed by 4 bases and J by 6 bases, 16 bases remained unmatched.

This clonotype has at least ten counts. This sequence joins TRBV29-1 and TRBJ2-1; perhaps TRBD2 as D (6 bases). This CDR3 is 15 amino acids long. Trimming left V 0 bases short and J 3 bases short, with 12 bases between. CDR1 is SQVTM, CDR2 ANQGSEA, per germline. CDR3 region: CSVEDQRGIYNEQFF. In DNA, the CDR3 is TGCAGCGTTGAAGATCAGCGCGGGATCTACAATGAGCAGTTCTTC.

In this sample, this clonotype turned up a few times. This CDR3 reads CASSLRMRADQPQHF. CDR3 DNA sequence: TGTGCCAGCAGCTTGCGGATGAGGGCGGATCAGCCCCAGCATTTT. The rearrangement joins TRBV5-5 to TRBJ1-5; D ambiguous. Germline loops: CDR1 SGHKS, CDR2 YYEKEE (reference sequence). The CDR3 spans 15 residues. Trimming stripped 1 base from V and 5 bases from J, with 13 bases between. Drawing the rest from reference TRBV5-5 and TRBJ1-5, the complete variable domain is DAGVTQSPTHLIKTRGQQVTLRCSPISGHKSVSWYQQVLGQGPQFIFQYYEKEERGRGNFPDRFSARQFPNYSSELNVNALLLGDSALYLCASSLRMRADQPQHFGDGTRLSIL.

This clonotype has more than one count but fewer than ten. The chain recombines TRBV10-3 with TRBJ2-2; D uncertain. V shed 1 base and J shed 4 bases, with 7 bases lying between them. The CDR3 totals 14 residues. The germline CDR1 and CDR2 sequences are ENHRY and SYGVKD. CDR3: CAISELVVTGELFF. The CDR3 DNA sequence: TGTGCCATCAGTGAGTTGGTAGTCACCGGGGAGCTGTTTTTT.

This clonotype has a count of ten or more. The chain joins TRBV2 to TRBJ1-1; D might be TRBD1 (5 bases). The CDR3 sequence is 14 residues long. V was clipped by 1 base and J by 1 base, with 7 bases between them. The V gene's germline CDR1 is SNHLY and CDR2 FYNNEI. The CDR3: CASSEGQSNTEAFF. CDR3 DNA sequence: TGTGCCAGCAGTGAAGGACAGTCGAACACTGAAGCTTTCTTT.

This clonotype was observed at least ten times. As DNA, the CDR3 is TGTGCCAGCAGTCGAGGGCCCAATGAGCAGTTCTTC. Protein: CASSRGPNEQFF. The chain recombines TRBV28 with TRBJ2-1; D is perhaps TRBD2 (5 bases). Germline CDR1 reads MDHEN; CDR2 reads SYDVKM. This CDR3 has 12 amino acids. V was cut by 5 bases and J by 6 bases, with 8 bases left in between.

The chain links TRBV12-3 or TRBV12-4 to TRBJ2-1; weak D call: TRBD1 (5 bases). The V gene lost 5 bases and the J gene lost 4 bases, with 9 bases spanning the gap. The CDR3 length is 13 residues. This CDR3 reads CASSLQGYNEQFF. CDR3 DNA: TGTGCCAGCAGTCTTCAGGGTTACAATGAGCAGTTCTTC.

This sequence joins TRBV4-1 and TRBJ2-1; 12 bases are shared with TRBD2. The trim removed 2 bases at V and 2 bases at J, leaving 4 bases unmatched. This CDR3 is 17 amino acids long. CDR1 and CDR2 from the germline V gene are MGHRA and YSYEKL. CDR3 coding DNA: TGCGCCAGCAGCCAATGGACTAGCGGGGATACCTACAATGAGCAGTTCTTC. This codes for CASSQWTSGDTYNEQFF.

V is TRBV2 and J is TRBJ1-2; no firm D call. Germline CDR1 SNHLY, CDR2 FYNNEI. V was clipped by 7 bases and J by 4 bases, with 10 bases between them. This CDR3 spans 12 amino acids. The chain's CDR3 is CASNPLLYGYTF. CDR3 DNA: TGTGCCAGCAATCCCCTCCTCTATGGCTACACCTTC.

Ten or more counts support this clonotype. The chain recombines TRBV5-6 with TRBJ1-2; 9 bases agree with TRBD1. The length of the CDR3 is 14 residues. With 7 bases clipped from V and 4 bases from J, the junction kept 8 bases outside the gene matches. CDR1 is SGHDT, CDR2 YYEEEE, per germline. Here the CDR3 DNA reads TGTGCCAGCGTTTGGGGACAGGGTGGCTATGGCTACACCTTC. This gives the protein CASVWGQGGYGYTF. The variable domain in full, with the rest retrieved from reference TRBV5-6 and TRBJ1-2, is DAGVTQSPTHLIKTRGQQVTLRCSPKSGHDTVSWYQQALGQGPQFIFQYYEEEERQRGNFPDRFSGHQFPNYSSELNVNALLLGDSALYLCASVWGQGGYGYTFGSGTRLTVV.

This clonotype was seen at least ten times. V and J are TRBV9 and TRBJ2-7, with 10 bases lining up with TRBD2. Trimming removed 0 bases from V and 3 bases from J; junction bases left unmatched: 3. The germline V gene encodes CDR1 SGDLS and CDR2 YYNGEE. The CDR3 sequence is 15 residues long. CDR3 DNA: TGTGCCAGCAGCGTAGGTGTAGCGGGGGGCTACGAGCAGTACTTC. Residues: CASSVGVAGGYEQYF.

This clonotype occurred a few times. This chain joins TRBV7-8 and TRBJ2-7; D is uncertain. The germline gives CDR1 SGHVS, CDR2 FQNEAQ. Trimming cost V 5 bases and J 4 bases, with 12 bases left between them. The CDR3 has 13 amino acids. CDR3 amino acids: CASSPDWVYEQYF. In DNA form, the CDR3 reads TGTGCCAGCAGCCCCGACTGGGTTTACGAGCAGTACTTC.

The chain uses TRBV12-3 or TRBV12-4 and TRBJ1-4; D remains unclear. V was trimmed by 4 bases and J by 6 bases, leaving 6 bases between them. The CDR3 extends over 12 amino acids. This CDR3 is CASSSHHEKLFF. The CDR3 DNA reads TGTGCCAGCAGTTCGCACCATGAAAAACTGTTTTTT.

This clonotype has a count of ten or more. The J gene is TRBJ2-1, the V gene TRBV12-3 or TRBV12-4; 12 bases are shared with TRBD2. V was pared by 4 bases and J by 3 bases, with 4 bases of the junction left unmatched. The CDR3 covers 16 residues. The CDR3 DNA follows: TGTGCCAGCAGTTCGGGACTAGCGGGCGACTACAATGAGCAGTTCTTC. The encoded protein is CASSSGLAGDYNEQFF.

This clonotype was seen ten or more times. The CDR3 is CSAVYRGPNSPLHF. The CDR3 bases are TGCAGTGCTGTTTACAGGGGGCCGAATTCACCCCTCCACTTT. The chain combines TRBV20-1 with TRBJ1-6; 9 positions match TRBD1. The V and J ends lost 5 bases and 7 bases, in that order; junction bases with no gene match: 6. Germline CDR1 is DFQATT and CDR2 is SNEGSKA (reference sequence). The CDR3 loop spans 14 amino acids.

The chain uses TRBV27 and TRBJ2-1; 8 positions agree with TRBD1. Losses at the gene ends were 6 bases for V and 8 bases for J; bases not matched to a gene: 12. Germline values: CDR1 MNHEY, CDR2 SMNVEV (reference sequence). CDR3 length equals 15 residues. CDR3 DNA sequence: TGTGCCAGCAGGGCCCCGGACAGGGCTGGGGATGAGCAGTTCTTC. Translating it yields CASRAPDRAGDEQFF.

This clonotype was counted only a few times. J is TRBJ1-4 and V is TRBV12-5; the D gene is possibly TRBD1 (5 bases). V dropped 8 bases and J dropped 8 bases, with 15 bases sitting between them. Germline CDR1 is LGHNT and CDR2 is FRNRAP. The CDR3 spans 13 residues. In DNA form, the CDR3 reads TGTGCTAGTCGACCCGACCGGGGGGAAAAACTGTTTTTT. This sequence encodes CASRPDRGEKLFF.